A selection of T cell receptor beta chains follows, all from one sample in a study of blood T cell repertoires in COVID-19. Produced via immunoSEQ multiplex PCR; TCRdb's table is partial and in-frame only. The sample yields roughly 280,000 clones, under 90% seen once. The specimen was PBMCs or T cells enriched from blood (not recorded which). Source of these receptors: a woman aged 60-75 years who had recovered from COVID-19. The CDR3 runs from the conserved cysteine through the conserved F or W. A D gene is named only where the DNA matches it firmly. Size tells how often a clone was seen (once, few, many) or the class of an expanded clone, and some rows leave it out.

v_call: TRBV30
j_call: TRBJ2-7
clone_size: NA
cdr3_length: 14
d_call: NA
cdr3_aa: CAWSLSGSGYEQYF
cdr3_nt: TGTGCCTGGAGTTTATCTGGGTCGGGGTACGAGCAGTACTTC

v_call: TRBV7-9
j_call: TRBJ2-1
clone_size: NA
cdr3_length: 11
d_call: NA
cdr3_aa: CASSGALEQFF
cdr3_nt: TGTGCCAGCAGCGGGGCGCTGGAGCAGTTCTTC

v_call: TRBV28
j_call: TRBJ1-2
clone_size: NA
cdr3_length: 12
d_call: TRBD1
cdr3_aa: CASSGQGRGYTF
cdr3_nt: TGTGCCAGCAGTGGACAGGGCCGAGGCTACACCTTC

v_call: TRBV5-1
j_call: TRBJ1-1
clone_size: once
cdr3_length: 14
d_call: NA
cdr3_aa: CASSLNRPNTEAFF
cdr3_nt: TGCGCCAGCAGCTTGAACAGGCCGAACACTGAAGCTTTCTTT

v_call: TRBV7-2
j_call: TRBJ2-2
clone_size: NA
cdr3_length: 16
d_call: TRBD2
cdr3_aa: CASSREASGGAGELFF
cdr3_nt: TGTGCCAGCAGTCGTGAGGCGAGCGGGGGGGCCGGGGAGCTGTTTTTT

v_call: TRBV5-4
j_call: TRBJ1-1
clone_size: once
cdr3_length: 15
d_call: NA
cdr3_aa: CASSLGTGGITEAFF
cdr3_nt: TGTGCCAGCAGCTTGGGTACTGGGGGCATCACTGAAGCTTTCTTT

v_call: TRBV19
j_call: TRBJ1-5
clone_size: NA
cdr3_length: 14
d_call: TRBD1
cdr3_aa: CASSFTGGNQPQHF
cdr3_nt: TGTGCCAGTAGTTTTACAGGGGGCAATCAGCCCCAGCATTTT

v_call: TRBV5-1
j_call: TRBJ2-4
clone_size: once
cdr3_length: 16
d_call: NA
cdr3_aa: CASSLAFTERKNIQYF
cdr3_nt: TGCGCCAGCAGCTTGGCCTTCACAGAAAGGAAAAACATTCAGTACTTC

v_call: TRBV4-2
j_call: TRBJ2-7
clone_size: NA
cdr3_length: 15
d_call: TRBD1
cdr3_aa: CASSQAGQGSNEQYF
cdr3_nt: TGTGCCAGCAGCCAAGCGGGACAGGGGTCCAACGAGCAGTACTTC

v_call: TRBV6-5
j_call: TRBJ2-7
clone_size: NA
cdr3_length: 15
d_call: NA
cdr3_aa: CASSSSRGSAYEQYF
cdr3_nt: TGTGCCAGCAGTTCCTCCCGCGGTTCAGCCTACGAGCAGTACTTC

v_call: TRBV24-1
j_call: TRBJ1-2
clone_size: NA
cdr3_length: 14
d_call: NA
cdr3_aa: CATSDGTAVYGYTF
cdr3_nt: TGTGCCACCAGTGATGGAACAGCAGTTTATGGCTACACCTTC

v_call: TRBV15
j_call: TRBJ1-1
clone_size: NA
cdr3_length: 14
d_call: NA
cdr3_aa: CATSRGRANTEAFF
cdr3_nt: TGTGCCACCAGCAGAGGCAGGGCGAACACTGAAGCTTTCTTT

v_call: TRBV5-1
j_call: TRBJ2-3
clone_size: NA
cdr3_length: 13
d_call: NA
cdr3_aa: CASSLVPSDTQYF
cdr3_nt: TGCGCCAGCAGCTTGGTCCCTTCGGATACGCAGTATTTT

v_call: TRBV6-5
j_call: TRBJ2-7
clone_size: NA
cdr3_length: 14
d_call: NA
cdr3_aa: CASQWSGQTYEQYF
cdr3_nt: TGTGCCAGCCAATGGTCAGGGCAGACATACGAGCAGTACTTC

v_call: TRBV2
j_call: TRBJ1-4
clone_size: NA
cdr3_length: 14
d_call: TRBD1
cdr3_aa: CASSERRTGEKLFF
cdr3_nt: TGTGCCAGCAGTGAACGTAGGACAGGGGAAAAACTGTTTTTT

v_call: TRBV28
j_call: TRBJ2-3
clone_size: NA
cdr3_length: 15
d_call: TRBD1
cdr3_aa: CASSFRGRMADTQYF
cdr3_nt: TGTGCCAGCAGTTTCAGGGGGCGGATGGCAGATACGCAGTATTTT

v_call: TRBV30
j_call: TRBJ1-1
clone_size: NA
cdr3_length: 12
d_call: NA
cdr3_aa: CAWSVPGIEAFF
cdr3_nt: TGTGCCTGGAGTGTCCCTGGCATTGAAGCTTTCTTT

v_call: TRBV5-1
j_call: TRBJ2-3
clone_size: NA
cdr3_length: 17
d_call: TRBD2
cdr3_aa: CASRGTSGRSSTDTQYF
cdr3_nt: TGCGCCAGCCGAGGGACTAGCGGAAGATCAAGCACAGATACGCAGTATTTT

v_call: TRBV18
j_call: TRBJ2-7
clone_size: few
cdr3_length: 17
d_call: NA
cdr3_aa: CASSPRNIQGSSYEQYF
cdr3_nt: TGTGCCAGCTCACCAAGGAATATCCAGGGCTCCTCCTACGAGCAGTACTTC

v_call: TRBV2
j_call: TRBJ2-3
clone_size: NA
cdr3_length: 15
d_call: TRBD1
cdr3_aa: CAGSLRTGGTDTQYF
cdr3_nt: TGTGCCGGGTCTCTTCGCACAGGGGGCACAGATACGCAGTATTTT

v_call: TRBV6-1
j_call: TRBJ1-6
clone_size: NA
cdr3_length: 17
d_call: TRBD1
cdr3_aa: CASSVVNSGTGNSPLHF
cdr3_nt: TGTGCCAGCAGTGTCGTTAACTCCGGGACAGGGAATTCACCCCTCCACTTT

v_call: TRBV27
j_call: TRBJ1-5
clone_size: NA
cdr3_length: 13
d_call: TRBD1
cdr3_aa: CASSLTGGEAQHF
cdr3_nt: TGTGCCAGCAGTTTAACAGGGGGTGAGGCCCAGCATTTT

v_call: TRBV3-1/TRBV3-2
j_call: TRBJ2-1
clone_size: NA
cdr3_length: 15
d_call: TRBD2
cdr3_aa: CASSQETSGGRRGFF
cdr3_nt: TGTGCCAGCAGCCAAGAGACTAGCGGGGGACGTAGGGGGTTCTTC

v_call: TRBV14
j_call: TRBJ1-2
clone_size: NA
cdr3_length: 17
d_call: TRBD1
cdr3_aa: CASSQDLFNRGDYGYTF
cdr3_nt: TGTGCCAGCAGCCAAGATCTTTTCAACAGGGGAGACTATGGCTACACCTTC

v_call: TRBV19
j_call: TRBJ1-2
clone_size: NA
cdr3_length: 13
d_call: TRBD1
cdr3_aa: CASRDRLDYGYTF
cdr3_nt: TGTGCCAGCCGGGACAGGCTTGACTATGGCTACACCTTC

v_call: TRBV12-3/TRBV12-4
j_call: TRBJ2-5
clone_size: NA
cdr3_length: 13
d_call: NA
cdr3_aa: CASSLSGEETQYF
cdr3_nt: TGTGCCAGCAGTTTGTCAGGGGAAGAGACCCAGTACTTC

v_call: TRBV10-2
j_call: TRBJ2-1
clone_size: NA
cdr3_length: 14
d_call: TRBD2
cdr3_aa: CASSLASGGLEQFF
cdr3_nt: TGCGCCAGCAGTCTTGCTAGCGGGGGTCTTGAGCAGTTCTTC

v_call: TRBV2
j_call: TRBJ2-3
clone_size: NA
cdr3_length: 14
d_call: TRBD2
cdr3_aa: CASTFATGGDTQYF
cdr3_nt: TGTGCCAGCACTTTCGCAACGGGAGGGGATACGCAGTATTTT

v_call: TRBV5-4
j_call: TRBJ2-7
clone_size: NA
cdr3_length: 14
d_call: TRBD1
cdr3_aa: CASSTRDRPYGEYF
cdr3_nt: TGTGCCAGCAGCACCCGGGACAGACCTTACGGGGAGTACTTC

v_call: TRBV28
j_call: TRBJ1-1
clone_size: once
cdr3_length: 14
d_call: TRBD1
cdr3_aa: CASSLPGGNTEAFF
cdr3_nt: TGTGCCAGCAGTTTGCCAGGGGGGAACACTGAAGCTTTCTTT

v_call: TRBV28
j_call: TRBJ2-7
clone_size: NA
cdr3_length: 15
d_call: TRBD2
cdr3_aa: CASSSSGRAPYEQYF
cdr3_nt: TGTGCCAGCAGTTCTAGCGGGAGGGCTCCCTACGAGCAGTACTTC

v_call: TRBV29-1
j_call: TRBJ2-7
clone_size: NA
cdr3_length: 12
d_call: NA
cdr3_aa: CSVGEILTEQYF
cdr3_nt: TGCAGCGTTGGGGAGATTTTAACCGAGCAGTACTTC

v_call: TRBV18
j_call: TRBJ2-2
clone_size: NA
cdr3_length: 17
d_call: TRBD1
cdr3_aa: CASSPNLGTGDSGELFF
cdr3_nt: TGTGCCAGCTCACCAAACCTCGGGACAGGGGACTCCGGGGAGCTGTTTTTT

v_call: TRBV7-9
j_call: TRBJ1-2
clone_size: NA
cdr3_length: 13
d_call: NA
cdr3_aa: CASSLRGRDGYTF
cdr3_nt: TGTGCCAGCAGCTTAAGGGGCCGGGATGGCTACACCTTC

v_call: TRBV20-1
j_call: TRBJ1-2
clone_size: NA
cdr3_length: 11
d_call: TRBD1
cdr3_aa: CSASRGLGYTF
cdr3_nt: TGCAGTGCTAGTAGGGGGCTGGGCTACACCTTC

v_call: TRBV2
j_call: TRBJ2-2
clone_size: NA
cdr3_length: 15
d_call: NA
cdr3_aa: CASSEARGNTGELFF
cdr3_nt: TGTGCCAGCAGTGAAGCGCGCGGGAACACCGGGGAGCTGTTTTTT

v_call: TRBV27
j_call: TRBJ1-6
clone_size: NA
cdr3_length: 15
d_call: TRBD1
cdr3_aa: CASSIQGAFNSPLHF
cdr3_nt: TGTGCCAGCAGTATACAGGGGGCGTTCAATTCACCCCTCCACTTT

v_call: TRBV30
j_call: TRBJ1-1
clone_size: NA
cdr3_length: 13
d_call: NA
cdr3_aa: CAWSVQLNTEAFF
cdr3_nt: TGTGCCTGGAGTGTACAGCTGAACACTGAAGCTTTCTTT

v_call: TRBV2
j_call: TRBJ1-6
clone_size: NA
cdr3_length: 15
d_call: NA
cdr3_aa: CASRDSSSYNSPLHF
cdr3_nt: TGTGCCAGCAGGGACAGCAGCTCCTATAATTCACCCCTCCACTTT

v_call: TRBV2
j_call: TRBJ1-2
clone_size: NA
cdr3_length: 13
d_call: TRBD1
cdr3_aa: CASRGQTGKGYTF
cdr3_nt: TGTGCCAGCAGGGGACAGACAGGGAAAGGCTACACCTTC

v_call: TRBV6-1
j_call: TRBJ2-1
clone_size: NA
cdr3_length: 15
d_call: NA
cdr3_aa: CASSEHQVSYNEQFF
cdr3_nt: TGTGCCAGCAGTGAACATCAGGTCTCCTACAATGAGCAGTTCTTC

v_call: TRBV7-8
j_call: TRBJ2-5
clone_size: once
cdr3_length: 15
d_call: TRBD2
cdr3_aa: CASSSSGGMWETQYF
cdr3_nt: TGTGCCAGCAGCTCTAGCGGGGGCATGTGGGAGACCCAGTACTTC